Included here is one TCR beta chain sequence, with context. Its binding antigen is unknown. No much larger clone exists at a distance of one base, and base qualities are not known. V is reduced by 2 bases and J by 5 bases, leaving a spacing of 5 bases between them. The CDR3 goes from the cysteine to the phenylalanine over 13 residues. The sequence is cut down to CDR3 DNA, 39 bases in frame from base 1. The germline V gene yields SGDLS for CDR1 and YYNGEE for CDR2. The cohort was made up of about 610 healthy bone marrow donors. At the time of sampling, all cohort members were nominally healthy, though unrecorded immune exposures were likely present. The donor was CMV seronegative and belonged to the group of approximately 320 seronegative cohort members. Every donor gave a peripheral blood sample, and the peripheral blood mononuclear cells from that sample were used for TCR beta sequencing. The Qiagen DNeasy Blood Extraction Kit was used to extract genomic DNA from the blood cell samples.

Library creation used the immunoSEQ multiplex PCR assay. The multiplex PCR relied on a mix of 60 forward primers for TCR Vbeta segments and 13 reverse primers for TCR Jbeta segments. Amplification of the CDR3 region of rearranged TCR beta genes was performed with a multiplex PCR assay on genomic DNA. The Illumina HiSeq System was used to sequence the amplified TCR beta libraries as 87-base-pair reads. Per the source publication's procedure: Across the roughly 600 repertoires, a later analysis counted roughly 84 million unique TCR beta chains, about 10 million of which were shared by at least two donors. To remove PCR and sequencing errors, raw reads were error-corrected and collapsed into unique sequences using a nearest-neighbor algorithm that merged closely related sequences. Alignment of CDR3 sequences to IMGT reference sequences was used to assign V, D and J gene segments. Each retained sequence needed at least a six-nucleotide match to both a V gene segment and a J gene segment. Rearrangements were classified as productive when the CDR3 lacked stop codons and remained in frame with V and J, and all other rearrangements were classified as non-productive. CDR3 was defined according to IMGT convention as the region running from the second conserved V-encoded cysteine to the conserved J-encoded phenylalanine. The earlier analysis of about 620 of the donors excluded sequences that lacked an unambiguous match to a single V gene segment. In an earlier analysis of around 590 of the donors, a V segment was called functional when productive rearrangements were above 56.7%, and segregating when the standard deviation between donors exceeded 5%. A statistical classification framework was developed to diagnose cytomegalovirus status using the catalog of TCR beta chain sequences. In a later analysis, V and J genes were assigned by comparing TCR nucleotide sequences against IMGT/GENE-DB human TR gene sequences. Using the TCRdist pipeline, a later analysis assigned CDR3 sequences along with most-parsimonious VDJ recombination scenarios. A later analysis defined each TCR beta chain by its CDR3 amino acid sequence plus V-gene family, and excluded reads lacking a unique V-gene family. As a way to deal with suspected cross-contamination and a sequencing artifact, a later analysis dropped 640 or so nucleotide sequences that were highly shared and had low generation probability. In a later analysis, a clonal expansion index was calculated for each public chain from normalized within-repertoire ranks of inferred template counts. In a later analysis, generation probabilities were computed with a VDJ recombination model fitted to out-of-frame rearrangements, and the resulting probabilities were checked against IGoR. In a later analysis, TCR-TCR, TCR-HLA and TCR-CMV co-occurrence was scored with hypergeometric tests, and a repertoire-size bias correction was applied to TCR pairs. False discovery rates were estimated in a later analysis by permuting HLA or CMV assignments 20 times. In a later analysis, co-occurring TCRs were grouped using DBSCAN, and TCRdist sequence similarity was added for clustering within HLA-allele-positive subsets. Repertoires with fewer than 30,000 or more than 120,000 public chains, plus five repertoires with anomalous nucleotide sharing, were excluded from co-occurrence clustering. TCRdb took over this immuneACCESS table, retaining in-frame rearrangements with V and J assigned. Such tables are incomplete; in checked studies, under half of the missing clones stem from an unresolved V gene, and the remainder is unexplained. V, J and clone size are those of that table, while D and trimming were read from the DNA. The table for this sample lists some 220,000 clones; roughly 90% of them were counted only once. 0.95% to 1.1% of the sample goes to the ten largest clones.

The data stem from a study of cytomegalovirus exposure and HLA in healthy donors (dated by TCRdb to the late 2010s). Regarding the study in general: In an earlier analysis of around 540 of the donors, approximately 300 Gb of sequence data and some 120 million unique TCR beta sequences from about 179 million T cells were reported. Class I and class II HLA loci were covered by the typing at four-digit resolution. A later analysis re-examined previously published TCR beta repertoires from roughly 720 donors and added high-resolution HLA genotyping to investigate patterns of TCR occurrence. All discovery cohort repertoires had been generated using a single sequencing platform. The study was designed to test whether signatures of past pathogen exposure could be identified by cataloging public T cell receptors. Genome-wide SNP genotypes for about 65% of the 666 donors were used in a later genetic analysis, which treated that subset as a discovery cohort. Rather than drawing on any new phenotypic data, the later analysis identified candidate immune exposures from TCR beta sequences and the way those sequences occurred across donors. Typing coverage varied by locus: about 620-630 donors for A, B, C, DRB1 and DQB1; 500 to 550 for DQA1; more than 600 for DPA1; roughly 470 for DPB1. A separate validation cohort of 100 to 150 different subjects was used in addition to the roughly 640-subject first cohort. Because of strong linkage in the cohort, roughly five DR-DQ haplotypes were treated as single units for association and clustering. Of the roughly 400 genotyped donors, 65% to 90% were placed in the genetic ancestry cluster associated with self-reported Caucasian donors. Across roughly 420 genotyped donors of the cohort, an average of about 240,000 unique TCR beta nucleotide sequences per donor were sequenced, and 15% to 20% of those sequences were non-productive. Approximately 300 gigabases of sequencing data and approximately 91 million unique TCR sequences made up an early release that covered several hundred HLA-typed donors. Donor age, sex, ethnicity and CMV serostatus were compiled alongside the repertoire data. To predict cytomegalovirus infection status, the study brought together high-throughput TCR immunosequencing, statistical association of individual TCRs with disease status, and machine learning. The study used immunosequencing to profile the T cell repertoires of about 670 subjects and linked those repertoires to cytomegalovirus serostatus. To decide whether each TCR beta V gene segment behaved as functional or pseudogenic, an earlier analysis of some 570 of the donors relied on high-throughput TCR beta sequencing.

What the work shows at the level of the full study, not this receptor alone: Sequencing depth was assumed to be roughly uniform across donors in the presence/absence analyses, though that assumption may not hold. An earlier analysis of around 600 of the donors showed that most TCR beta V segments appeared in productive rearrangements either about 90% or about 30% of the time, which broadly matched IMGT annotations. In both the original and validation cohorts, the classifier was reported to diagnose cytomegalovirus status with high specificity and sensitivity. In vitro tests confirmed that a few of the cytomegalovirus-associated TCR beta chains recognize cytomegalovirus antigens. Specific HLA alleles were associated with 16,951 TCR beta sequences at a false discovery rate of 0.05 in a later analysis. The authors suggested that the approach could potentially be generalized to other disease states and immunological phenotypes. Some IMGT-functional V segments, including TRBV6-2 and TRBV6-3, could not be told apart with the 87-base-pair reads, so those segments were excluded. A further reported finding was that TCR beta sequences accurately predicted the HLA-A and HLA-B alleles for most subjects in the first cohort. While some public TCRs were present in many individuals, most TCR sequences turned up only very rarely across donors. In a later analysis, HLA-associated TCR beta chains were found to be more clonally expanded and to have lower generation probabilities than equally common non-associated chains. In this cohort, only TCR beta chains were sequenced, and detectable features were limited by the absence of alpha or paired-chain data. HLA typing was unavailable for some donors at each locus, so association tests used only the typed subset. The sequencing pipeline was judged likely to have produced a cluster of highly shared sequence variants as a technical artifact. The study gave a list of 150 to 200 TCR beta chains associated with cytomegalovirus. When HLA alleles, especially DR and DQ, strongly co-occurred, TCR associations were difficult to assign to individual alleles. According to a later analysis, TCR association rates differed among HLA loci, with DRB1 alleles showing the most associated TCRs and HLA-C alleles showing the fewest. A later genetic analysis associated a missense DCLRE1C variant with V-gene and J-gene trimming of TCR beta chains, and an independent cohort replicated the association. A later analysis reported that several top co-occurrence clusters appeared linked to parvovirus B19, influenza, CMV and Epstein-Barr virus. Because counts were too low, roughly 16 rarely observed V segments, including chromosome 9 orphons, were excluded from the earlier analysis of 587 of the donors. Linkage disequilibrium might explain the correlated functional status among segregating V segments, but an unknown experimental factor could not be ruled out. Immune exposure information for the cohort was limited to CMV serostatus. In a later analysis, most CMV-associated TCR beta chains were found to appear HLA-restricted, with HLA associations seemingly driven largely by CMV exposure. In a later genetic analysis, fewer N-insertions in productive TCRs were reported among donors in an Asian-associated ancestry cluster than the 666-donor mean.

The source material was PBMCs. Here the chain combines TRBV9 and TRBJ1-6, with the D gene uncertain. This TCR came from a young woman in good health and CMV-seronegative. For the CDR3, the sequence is CASSVTNNSPLHF. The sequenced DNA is TGTGCCAGCAGCGTTACTAATAATTCACCCCTCCACTTT.